This T cell receptor (beta chain) was captured by sequencing in a study of T cells in Graves' hyperthyroidism and ophthalmopathy. Of note for this clonotype: Its antigen is not known.

Overall study findings and caveats: A model built on 13 V-J features separated ophthalmopathy from stable hyperthyroidism.

Amplified regions were TCR beta CDR3 sequences from RNA transcripts. When the TCR CDR3 underwent first-round RT-PCR, the HTBI primer set was used. TCRdb reprocessed the multiplex PCR reads with MiXCR, giving one entry per CDR3 protein. The sample gives 350,000 to 500,000 distinct CDR3 sequences, approximately 14% of which show up once; 5% to 6% is in the top ten. The study enrolled patients aged 18 to 65 with newly diagnosed hyperthyroidism of under 2 months' duration. Based on clinical symptoms, serum thyroxine and TRAb, thyroid ultrasound and orbital computed tomography, diagnoses were reached. Germline lookup yields CDR1 SGDLS and CDR2 YYNGEE. J was trimmed by 3 bases and V by 3 bases; bases with no gene match: 10. The length of the CDR3 is 16 residues.

The chain carries TRBV9 and TRBJ1-2; TRBD1 matches 8 bases. The sequenced sample consisted of blood. The TCR comes from a woman younger than 30 with Graves' hyperthyroidism. This chain's CDR3 is CASSGSGGVSDYGYTF. CDR3 nucleotides: TGTGCCAGCAGCGGATCAGGGGGCGTTTCGGACTATGGCTACACCTTC.